Reported below is one TCR beta chain. The authors' processing: Estimates of nucleated cell counts were drawn from the amplification of reference gene primers. Produced via immunoSEQ multiplex PCR; TCRdb's table is partial and in-frame only. V and J calls and clone size are copied from that table; D and trimming were computed from the DNA. Of almost 250,000 clones listed, approximately 86% are singletons. This entry belongs to a study of blood T cell repertoires in COVID-19. Study summary: Nucleic acid was either cDNA or gDNA, and it came from T cells, B-cell-depleted T cells, or PBMCs.

The cohort comprised adults aged about 18 to 100 years residing in approximately 22 US areas. CDR1 SGHNT and CDR2 YYREEE come from the germline V gene (reference sequence). This CDR3 is built from 13 residues. V was pared by 5 bases and J by 11 bases, with 10 bases of the junction left unmatched. The receptor's source is a woman between 45 and 60 years old who had recovered from COVID-19. The chain is built from TRBV5-4 and TRBJ1-1; the match to TRBD1 covers 9 bases. The specimen was PBMCs or T cells enriched from blood (not recorded which). The CDR3 reads CASRPGQGEVAFF. For the CDR3, the DNA is TGTGCCAGCAGGCCGGGACAGGGCGAGGTGGCTTTCTTT.